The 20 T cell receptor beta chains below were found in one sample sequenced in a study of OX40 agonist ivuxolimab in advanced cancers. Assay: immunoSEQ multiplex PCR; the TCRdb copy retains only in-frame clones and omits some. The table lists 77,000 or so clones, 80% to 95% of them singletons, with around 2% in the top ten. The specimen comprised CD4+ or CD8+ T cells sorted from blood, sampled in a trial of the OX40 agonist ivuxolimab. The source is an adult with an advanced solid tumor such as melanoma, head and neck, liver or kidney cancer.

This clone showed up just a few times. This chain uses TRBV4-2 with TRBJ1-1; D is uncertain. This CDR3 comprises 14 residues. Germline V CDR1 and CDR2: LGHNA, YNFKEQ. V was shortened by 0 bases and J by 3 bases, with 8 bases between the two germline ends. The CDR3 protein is CASSQDFKDTEAFF. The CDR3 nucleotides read TGTGCCAGCAGCCAAGATTTTAAAGACACTGAAGCTTTCTTT.

CDR3: CASSTPSRFEYF. In DNA form, the CDR3 reads TGTGCCAGCAGCACCCCCTCGAGATTCGAGTACTTC. The chain recombines TRBV28 with TRBJ2-5; no clear D. With 6 bases removed from V and 12 bases from J, the gap between germline ends came to 17 bases. Germline CDR1 MDHEN, CDR2 SYDVKM. The CDR3 extends over 12 amino acids.

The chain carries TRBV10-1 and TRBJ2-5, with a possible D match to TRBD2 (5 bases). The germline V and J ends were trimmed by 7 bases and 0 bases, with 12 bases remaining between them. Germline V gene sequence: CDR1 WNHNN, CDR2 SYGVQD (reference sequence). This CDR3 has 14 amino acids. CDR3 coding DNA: TGCGCCAGCATAAACGGAGGTCACCAAGAGACCCAGTACTTC. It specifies CASINGGHQETQYF.

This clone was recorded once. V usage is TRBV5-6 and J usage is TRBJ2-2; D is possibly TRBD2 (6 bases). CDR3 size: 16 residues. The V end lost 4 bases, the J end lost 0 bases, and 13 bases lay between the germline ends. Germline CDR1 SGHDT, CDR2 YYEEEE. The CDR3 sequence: CASSQMGLANTGELFF. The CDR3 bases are TGTGCCAGCAGCCAAATGGGACTTGCGAACACCGGGGAGCTGTTTTTT.

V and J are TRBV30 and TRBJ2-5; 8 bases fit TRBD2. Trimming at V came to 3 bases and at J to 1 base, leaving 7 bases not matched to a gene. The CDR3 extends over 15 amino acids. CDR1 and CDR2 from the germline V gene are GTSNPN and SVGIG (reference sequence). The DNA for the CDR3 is TGTGCCTGGAGCCGGGGGGGAAGGGCCCAAGAGACCCAGTACTTC. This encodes CAWSRGGRAQETQYF.

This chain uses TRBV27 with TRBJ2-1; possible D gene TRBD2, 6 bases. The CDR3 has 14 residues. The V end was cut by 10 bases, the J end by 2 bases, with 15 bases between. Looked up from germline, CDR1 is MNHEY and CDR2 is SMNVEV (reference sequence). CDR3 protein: CAIRGRLTYNEQFF. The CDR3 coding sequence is TGTGCCATACGAGGGAGGTTAACCTACAATGAGCAGTTCTTC.

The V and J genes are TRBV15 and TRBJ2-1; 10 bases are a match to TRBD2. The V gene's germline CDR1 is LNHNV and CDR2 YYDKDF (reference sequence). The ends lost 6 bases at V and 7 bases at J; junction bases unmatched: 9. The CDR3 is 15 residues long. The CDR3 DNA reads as TGTGCCACCAGGGAGATAGCGGGGGGCATGAATGAGCAGTTCTTC. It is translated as CATREIAGGMNEQFF. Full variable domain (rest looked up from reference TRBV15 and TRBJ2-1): DAMVIQNPRYQVTQFGKPVTLSCSQTLNHNVMYWYQQKSSQAPKLLFHYYDKDFNNEADTPDNFQSRRPNTSFCFLDIRSPGLGDTAMYLCATREIAGGMNEQFFGPGTRLTVL.

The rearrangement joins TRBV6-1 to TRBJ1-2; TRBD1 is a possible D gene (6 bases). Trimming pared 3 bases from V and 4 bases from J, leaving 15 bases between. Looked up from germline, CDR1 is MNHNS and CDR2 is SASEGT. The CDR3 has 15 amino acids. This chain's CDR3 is CASSERKGQTYGYTF. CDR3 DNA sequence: TGTGCCAGCAGTGAGAGAAAAGGACAGACCTATGGCTACACCTTC.

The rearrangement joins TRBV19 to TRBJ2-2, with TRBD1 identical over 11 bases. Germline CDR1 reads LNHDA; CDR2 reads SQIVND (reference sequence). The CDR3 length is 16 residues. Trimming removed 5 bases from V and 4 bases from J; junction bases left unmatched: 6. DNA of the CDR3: TGTGCCAGTAGTCGGACAGGGGGCGCGGGCACCGGGGAGCTGTTTTTT. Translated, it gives CASSRTGGAGTGELFF.

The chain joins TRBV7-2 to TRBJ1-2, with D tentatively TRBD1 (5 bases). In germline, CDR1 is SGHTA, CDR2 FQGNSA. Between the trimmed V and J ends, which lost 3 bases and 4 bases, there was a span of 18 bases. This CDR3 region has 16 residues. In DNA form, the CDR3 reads TGTGCCAGCAGCTTTCAACCAAGCGCGGGGGTCTATGGCTACACCTTC. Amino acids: CASSFQPSAGVYGYTF.

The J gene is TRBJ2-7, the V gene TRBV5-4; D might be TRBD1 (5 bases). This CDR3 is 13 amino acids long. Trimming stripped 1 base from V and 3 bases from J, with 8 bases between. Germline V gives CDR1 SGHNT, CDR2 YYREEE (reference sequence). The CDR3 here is CASSLQGIYEQYF. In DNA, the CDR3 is TGTGCCAGCAGCTTGCAGGGTATCTACGAGCAGTACTTC. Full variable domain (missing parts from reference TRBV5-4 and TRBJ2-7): ETGVTQSPTHLIKTRGQQVTLRCSSQSGHNTVSWYQQALGQGPQFIFQYYREEENGRGNFPPRFSGLQFPNYSSELNVNALELDDSALYLCASSLQGIYEQYFGPGTRLTVT.

CDR3 residues: CASSHRPGQRSETQYF. Written as DNA, the CDR3 is TGCGCCAGCAGCCACCGGCCGGGACAGCGGTCGGAGACCCAGTACTTC. J is TRBJ2-5 and V is TRBV5-1, with 7 bases aligning to TRBD1. The CDR3 covers 16 residues. Unmatched junction bases numbered 14, after V lost 4 bases and J lost 5 bases. In germline, CDR1 is SGHRS, CDR2 YFSETQ.

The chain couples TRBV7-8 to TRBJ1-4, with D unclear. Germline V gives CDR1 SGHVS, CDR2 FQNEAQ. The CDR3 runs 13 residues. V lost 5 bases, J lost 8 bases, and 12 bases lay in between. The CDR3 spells CASSPPEAEKLFF. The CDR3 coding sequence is TGTGCCAGCAGCCCTCCCGAAGCCGAAAAACTGTTTTTT.

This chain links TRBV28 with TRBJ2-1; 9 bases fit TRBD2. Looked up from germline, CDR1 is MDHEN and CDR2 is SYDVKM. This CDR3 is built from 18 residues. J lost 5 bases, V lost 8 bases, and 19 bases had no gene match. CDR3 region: CASLLRRGYLAGNNEQFF. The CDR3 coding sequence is TGTGCCAGCCTTCTTCGCAGGGGATACCTAGCGGGAAACAATGAGCAGTTCTTC.

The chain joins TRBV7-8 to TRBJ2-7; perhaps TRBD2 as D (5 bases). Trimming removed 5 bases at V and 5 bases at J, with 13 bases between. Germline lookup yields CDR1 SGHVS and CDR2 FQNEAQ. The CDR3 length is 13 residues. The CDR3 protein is CASSPTGINEQYF. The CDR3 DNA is TGTGCCAGCAGCCCCACCGGGATCAACGAGCAGTACTTC.

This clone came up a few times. The CDR3, as DNA: TGTGCCACCAGCAGGGGGGGGGCTGGGGCCAACGTCCTGACTTTC. Its translation: CATSRGGAGANVLTF. This chain connects TRBV15 to TRBJ2-6, with 7 bases that match TRBD2. The CDR3 runs 15 residues. Germline V gene lookup returns CDR1 LNHNV and CDR2 YYDKDF (reference sequence). Trimming cost V 3 bases and J 2 bases; bases outside gene matches: 1.

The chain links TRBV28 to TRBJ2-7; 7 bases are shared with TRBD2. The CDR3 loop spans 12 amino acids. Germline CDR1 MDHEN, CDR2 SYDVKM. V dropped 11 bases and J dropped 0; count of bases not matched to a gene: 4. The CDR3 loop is CAWGGNSYEQYF. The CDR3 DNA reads TGTGCCTGGGGGGGGAACTCCTACGAGCAGTACTTC.

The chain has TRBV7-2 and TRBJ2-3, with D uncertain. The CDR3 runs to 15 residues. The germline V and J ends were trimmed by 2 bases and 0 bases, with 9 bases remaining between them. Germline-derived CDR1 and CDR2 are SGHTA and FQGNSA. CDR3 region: CASSLIGSSTDTQYF. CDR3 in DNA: TGTGCCAGCAGCTTAATTGGCAGTAGCACAGATACGCAGTATTTT. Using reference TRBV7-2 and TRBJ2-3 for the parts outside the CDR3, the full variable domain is GAGVSQSPSNKVTEKGKDVELRCDPISGHTALYWYRQSLGQGLEFLIYFQGNSAPDKSGLPSDRFSAERTGGSVSTLTIQRTQQEDSAVYLCASSLIGSSTDTQYFGPGTRLTVL.

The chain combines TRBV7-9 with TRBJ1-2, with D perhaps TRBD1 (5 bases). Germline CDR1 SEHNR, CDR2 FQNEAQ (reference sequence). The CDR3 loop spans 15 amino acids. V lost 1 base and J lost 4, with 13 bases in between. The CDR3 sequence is CASSLGDPLSYGYTF. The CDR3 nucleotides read TGTGCCAGCAGCTTAGGGGACCCTCTGAGCTATGGCTACACCTTC. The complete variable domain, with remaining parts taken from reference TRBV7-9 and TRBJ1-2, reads DTGVSQNPRHKITKRGQNVTFRCDPISEHNRLYWYRQTLGQGPEFLTYFQNEAQLEKSRLLSDRFSAERPKGSFSTLEIQRTEQGDSAMYLCASSLGDPLSYGYTFGSGTRLTVV.

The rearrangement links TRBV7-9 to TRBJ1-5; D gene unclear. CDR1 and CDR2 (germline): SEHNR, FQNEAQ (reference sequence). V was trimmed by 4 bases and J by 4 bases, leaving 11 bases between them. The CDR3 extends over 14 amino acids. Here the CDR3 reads CASSSRGENQPQHF. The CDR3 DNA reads TGTGCCAGCAGCTCACGCGGGGAAAATCAGCCCCAGCATTTT.